Described below is a single T cell receptor (beta chain) sequence and its context. As handled by the study authors: Reference gene primer amplification yielded estimated nucleated cell counts. Profiled with immunoSEQ multiplex PCR; TCRdb holds only in-frame clones, not every one. V and J calls and clone size follow that table, whereas D and trimming were derived from the DNA. In the table there are approximately 230,000 clones, about 83% of which are singletons. The data were taken from a study of blood T cell repertoires in COVID-19. The wider study: The origin of the acute and convalescent COVID-19 samples was the United States, Italy and Spain. The cDNA or gDNA used as material had been derived from T cells, B-cell-depleted T cells, or PBMCs.

In germline, CDR1 is SGHRS, CDR2 YFSETQ. The V gene end was trimmed by 6 bases and the J gene end by 0 bases; junction bases not matched to a gene: 4. The CDR3 is made up of 15 amino acids. This TCR was recovered from a man at least 80 years old with acute or convalescent COVID-19. Sequencing was done on a sample of peripheral blood. The V call is TRBV5-1, the J call TRBJ2-2; 8 bases line up with TRBD1. The CDR3: CASTLGQANTGELFF. The CDR3 DNA is TGCGCCAGCACCCTGGGACAGGCGAACACCGGGGAGCTGTTTTTT.